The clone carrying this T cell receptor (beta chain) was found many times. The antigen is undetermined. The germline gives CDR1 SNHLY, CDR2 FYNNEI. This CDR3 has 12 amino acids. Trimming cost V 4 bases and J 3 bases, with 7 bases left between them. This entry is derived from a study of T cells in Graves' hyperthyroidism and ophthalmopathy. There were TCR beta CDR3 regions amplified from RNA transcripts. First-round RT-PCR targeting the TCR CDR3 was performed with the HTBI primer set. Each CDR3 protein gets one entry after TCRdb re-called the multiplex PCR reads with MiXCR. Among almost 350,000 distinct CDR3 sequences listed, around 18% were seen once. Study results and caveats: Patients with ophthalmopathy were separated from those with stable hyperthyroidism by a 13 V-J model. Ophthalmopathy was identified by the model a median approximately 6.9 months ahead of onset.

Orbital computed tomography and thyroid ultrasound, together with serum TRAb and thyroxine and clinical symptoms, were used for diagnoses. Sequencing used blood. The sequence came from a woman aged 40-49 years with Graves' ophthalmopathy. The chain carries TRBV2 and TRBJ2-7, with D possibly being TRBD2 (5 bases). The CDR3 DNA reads TGTGCCAGCAGTGGGGAGCACTACGAGCAGTACTTC. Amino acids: CASSGEHYEQYF.